These 7 T cell receptor beta chains share one sample of origin, sequenced in a study of T cells in Graves' hyperthyroidism and ophthalmopathy. Template material for amplifying TCR beta CDR3 regions consisted of RNA transcripts. First-round RT-PCR with HTBI primers amplified the TCR CDR3 region. Each CDR3 protein is one row after TCRdb ran MiXCR on the multiplex PCR reads. Of hundreds of thousands of distinct CDR3 sequences listed, 12% to 15% are singletons. The sequencing input was blood. The receptor source for this set is a woman aged 18-29 years with Graves' hyperthyroidism.

This clonotype was counted at least ten times. This rearrangement joins TRBV30 to TRBJ1-1; D is uncertain. This CDR3 contains 14 residues. The germline CDR1 and CDR2 sequences are GTSNPN and SVGIG (reference sequence). Trimming left V 2 bases short and J 1 base short, with 11 bases between. CDR3 DNA: TGTGCCTGGAGTAGTAGAGCGTCGAACACTGAAGCTTTCTTT. Translated, it gives CAWSSRASNTEAFF. Filled out from reference TRBV30 and TRBJ1-1, the complete variable domain reads SQTIHQWPATLVQPVGSPLSLECTVEGTSNPNLYWYRQAAGRGLQLLFYSVGIGQISSEVPQNLSASRPQDRQFILSSKKLLLSDSGFYLCAWSSRASNTEAFFGQGTRLTVV.

This clonotype showed up many times. This chain connects TRBV3-1 to TRBJ1-3; TRBD1 might be the D (5 bases). The V gene lost 4 bases and the J gene lost 0 bases, with 16 bases spanning the gap. Germline values: CDR1 LGHDT, CDR2 YNNKEL (reference sequence). The CDR3 totals 17 residues. CDR3 protein: CASSPGPGLSSGNTIYF. In nucleotides, the CDR3 is TGTGCCAGCAGCCCGGGGCCGGGACTGAGCTCTGGAAACACCATATATTTT.

The chain employs TRBV6-5 and TRBJ2-6; unclear D gene. Germline CDR1 and CDR2: MNHEY and SVGAGI. V was shortened by 2 bases and J by 0 bases, with 8 bases between the two germline ends. The length of the CDR3 is 16 residues. CDR3 nucleotides: TGTGCCAGCAGTTACGCCCCAGTCTCTGGGGCCAACGTCCTGACTTTC. It specifies CASSYAPVSGANVLTF.

The rearrangement links TRBV4-2 to TRBJ2-2; 7 bases are a match to TRBD2. V trimming: 1 base; J trimming: 4 bases; junction bases outside the gene matches: 6. CDR3 size: 16 residues. Germline values: CDR1 LGHNA, CDR2 YNFKEQ. This CDR3 reads CASSQGRAGVTGELFF. The CDR3 DNA reads TGTGCCAGCAGCCAAGGAAGGGCGGGAGTCACCGGGGAGCTGTTTTTT.

V usage is TRBV6-1 and J usage is TRBJ2-7; the D gene could be TRBD1 or TRBD2 (6 bases each). The V end was cut by 7 bases, the J end by 6 bases, with 22 bases between. Germline CDR1 is MNHNS and CDR2 is SASEGT. The CDR3 contains 15 residues. The CDR3 sequence: CASTPGGAGESEQYF. CDR3 sequence (DNA): TGTGCCAGCACTCCCGGCGGGGCAGGGGAATCCGAGCAGTACTTC.

This clonotype was counted at least ten times. The gene calls are TRBV27 and TRBJ1-5; D is undetermined. Deletions cut 0 bases from V and 4 bases from J, with 10 bases between. Germline loops: CDR1 MNHEY, CDR2 SMNVEV (reference sequence). CDR3 length equals 15 residues. CDR3 in amino acids: CASSLSPGENQPQHF. CDR3 coding DNA: TGTGCCAGCAGTTTATCCCCTGGTGAGAATCAGCCCCAGCATTTT.

The chain combines TRBV19 with TRBJ1-5; D might be TRBD1 (6 bases). The CDR3 has 14 residues. Trimming took 5 bases from V and 4 from J, leaving 12 bases between them. Per germline, CDR1 LNHDA and CDR2 SQIVND (reference sequence). The CDR3 here is CASSWGLRNQPQHF. Written as DNA, the CDR3 is TGTGCCAGTAGTTGGGGGCTGAGGAATCAGCCCCAGCATTTT. The full variable domain, rest sourced from reference TRBV19 and TRBJ1-5, is DGGITQSPKYLFRKEGQNVTLSCEQNLNHDAMYWYRQDPGQGLRLIYYSQIVNDFQKGDIAEGYSVSREKKESFPLTVTSAQKNPTAFYLCASSWGLRNQPQHFGDGTRLSIL.